The 18 T cell receptor beta chains below were found in one sample sequenced in a study of blood T cell repertoires in COVID-19. Profiling relied on immunoSEQ multiplex PCR, and the TCRdb table lists in-frame clones only, not all of them. The sample yields 150,000 to 200,000 clones, about 80% seen once. Sequencing was done on a sample of peripheral blood. These receptors were taken from a man in his 60s with acute or convalescent COVID-19.

The chain employs TRBV6-5 and TRBJ1-1, with D possibly TRBD1 on 6 matching bases. CDR1 MNHEY and CDR2 SVGAGI come from the germline V gene. This CDR3 region has 13 residues. Trimming left V 8 bases short and J 6 bases short, with 16 bases between. This chain's CDR3 is CASGYSGGAEAFF. CDR3 bases: TGTGCCAGCGGGTACAGCGGGGGCGCTGAAGCTTTCTTT.

The chain has TRBV7-2 and TRBJ2-7, with TRBD2 as a possible D gene (5 bases). The CDR3 sequence is 14 residues long. V lost 5 bases and J 0 bases, leaving 11 bases between the germline ends. Looked up from germline, CDR1 is SGHTA and CDR2 is FQGNSA. CDR3 DNA: TGTGCCAGCAGCCCCAATAGCGACTCCTACGAGCAGTACTTC. This codes for CASSPNSDSYEQYF.

J is TRBJ2-3 and V is TRBV7-2; weak D call: TRBD2 (6 bases). In germline, CDR1 is SGHTA, CDR2 FQGNSA. Deletions cut 5 bases from V and 6 bases from J, with 15 bases between. This CDR3 comprises 14 residues. The CDR3 here is CASSGGAPHDTQYF. In nucleotides, the CDR3 is TGTGCCAGCAGCGGAGGGGCTCCACATGATACGCAGTATTTT.

J is TRBJ2-3 and V is TRBV4-1, with TRBD1 matching 7 bases. The CDR3 is 14 residues long. J lost 7 bases, V lost 5 bases, and 9 bases had no gene match. Germline V gene lookup returns CDR1 MGHRA and CDR2 YSYEKL. The CDR3: CASSSQQGSYTQYF. The CDR3 region has the DNA TGCGCCAGCAGCTCGCAACAGGGGTCCTATACGCAGTATTTT.

The chain combines TRBV5-1 with TRBJ2-3, with D possibly matching TRBD2 (6 bases). CDR1 is SGHRS, CDR2 YFSETQ, per germline. The V and J ends lost 0 bases and 5 bases respectively, with 10 bases between them. The CDR3 loop spans 14 amino acids. The CDR3 DNA reads as TGCGCCAGCAGCTTGGTAGGAGGGAGAGATACGCAGTATTTT. Translating gives CASSLVGGRDTQYF.

J is TRBJ1-4 and V is TRBV5-1; tentatively, D is TRBD1 (6 bases). CDR1 and CDR2 from the germline V gene are SGHRS and YFSETQ. The CDR3 is 17 amino acids. The V end lost 0 bases, the J end lost 7 bases, and 19 bases lay between the germline ends. The CDR3 bases are TGCGCCAGCAGCTTGGTCGGCGGGGGCGGAGGAGGTGAAAAACTGTTTTTT. Translating gives CASSLVGGGGGGEKLFF.

The V and J genes are TRBV9 and TRBJ2-2; D unresolved. Per the germline V gene, CDR1 is SGDLS and CDR2 is YYNGEE. This CDR3 region has 12 residues. V gave up 4 bases and J gave up 3 bases, with 4 bases separating them. CDR3 sequence: CASSPYTGELFF. The CDR3 DNA is TGTGCCAGCAGCCCATACACCGGGGAGCTGTTTTTT.

The chain is built from TRBV30 and TRBJ1-2; D is undetermined. This CDR3 has 13 amino acids. V was trimmed by 2 bases and J by 2 bases, leaving 9 bases between them. The V gene's germline CDR1 is GTSNPN and CDR2 SVGIG (reference sequence). The CDR3 region is CAWSPDGNYGYTF. In DNA form, the CDR3 reads TGTGCCTGGAGTCCTGACGGGAACTATGGCTACACCTTC.

This chain connects TRBV6-5 to TRBJ2-1, with D tentatively TRBD1 (6 bases). Germline V gene lookup returns CDR1 MNHEY and CDR2 SVGAGI. CDR3 length equals 15 residues. Between the trimmed V and J ends, which lost 5 bases and 0 bases, there was a span of 11 bases. The CDR3 nucleotides are TGTGCCAGCAGTCGAGAACAGGGCTCCTACAATGAGCAGTTCTTC. This translates into CASSREQGSYNEQFF.

The V gene is TRBV29-1, the J gene TRBJ2-1; 8 bases line up with TRBD2. CDR1 and CDR2 (germline): SQVTM, ANQGSEA. This CDR3 comprises 13 residues. V was clipped by 4 bases and J by 7 bases; unmatched bases: 6. The CDR3 bases are TGCAGCGTTGCCGGGGGGGAGATGAATGAGCAGTTCTTC. Translation gives CSVAGGEMNEQFF.

The J gene is TRBJ2-7, the V gene TRBV24-1, with TRBD1 matching 8 bases. The germline CDR1 and CDR2 sequences are KGHDR and SFDVKD. V lost 4 bases to trimming and J lost 7 bases; unmatched junction nucleotides: 14. The CDR3 is 16 amino acids. The CDR3 DNA is TGTGCCACCAGTGACCCAGGACAGGGAGGTTTAGAGGAGCAGTACTTC. This gives the protein CATSDPGQGGLEEQYF.

This chain connects TRBV15 to TRBJ2-7; 7 nucleotides line up with TRBD1. The J segment lost 2 bases and the V segment lost 0 bases, leaving 7 bases of the junction unmatched. CDR1 is LNHNV, CDR2 YYDKDF, per germline (reference sequence). This CDR3 is built from 16 residues. The CDR3 here is CATSRDPTGVTYEQYF. CDR3 DNA sequence: TGTGCCACCAGCAGAGATCCCACAGGGGTAACCTACGAGCAGTACTTC.

Notes on this clone: This may be a read error: a much more frequent sequence differs by one nucleotide. For the CDR3, the DNA is TGTGCCAGCAGTGCCTACTACGAGCAGTACTTC. It yields the protein CASSAYYEQYF. The chain has TRBV28 and TRBJ2-7; D remains ambiguous. The CDR3 sequence is 11 residues long. Germline CDR1 is MDHEN and CDR2 is SYDVKM. Between the trimmed V and J ends, which lost 5 bases and 3 bases, there was a span of 5 bases.

In DNA, the CDR3 is TGTGCCTGGACCACTATACAGGGGGCCACAGATACGCAGTATTTT. Translation gives CAWTTIQGATDTQYF. The chain employs TRBV30 and TRBJ2-3, with 9 nucleotides matching TRBD1. Germline-derived CDR1 and CDR2 are GTSNPN and SVGIG (reference sequence). Trimming at V came to 4 bases and at J to 2 bases, leaving 7 bases not matched to a gene. The CDR3 runs to 15 residues.

This sequence joins TRBV4-3 and TRBJ1-1; weak D call: TRBD1 (5 bases). V was cut by 1 base and J by 0 bases, with 12 bases left in between. Germline V gene lookup returns CDR1 LGHNA and CDR2 YSLEER. The CDR3 runs 16 residues. This CDR3 is CASSQALGGMNTEAFF. The CDR3 bases are TGCGCCAGCAGCCAAGCGCTCGGGGGGATGAACACTGAAGCTTTCTTT.

This rearrangement joins TRBV9 to TRBJ1-6, with 10 bases identical to TRBD1. CDR1 SGDLS and CDR2 YYNGEE come from the germline V gene. The trim removed 2 bases at V and 5 bases at J, leaving 1 base unmatched. CDR3 length: 15 amino acids. This CDR3 is CASSVGTGDNSPLHF. DNA of the CDR3: TGTGCCAGCAGCGTCGGGACAGGGGATAATTCACCCCTCCACTTT.

This clone was recorded many times. The J gene is TRBJ1-4, the V gene TRBV13; the match to TRBD1 covers 7 bases. Unmatched junction bases numbered 7, after V lost 6 bases and J lost 3 bases. Germline V CDR1 and CDR2: PRHDT, FYEKMQ (reference sequence). The CDR3 spans 15 residues. CDR3 DNA sequence: TGTGCCAGCAGTCCTACAGGGGTGGCTAATGAAAAACTGTTTTTT. Translated, it gives CASSPTGVANEKLFF.

The rearrangement joins TRBV4-2 to TRBJ1-1; D is unresolved. This CDR3 contains 13 residues. Germline values: CDR1 LGHNA, CDR2 YNFKEQ. Trimming cost V 0 bases and J 5 bases, with 7 bases left between them. The CDR3 DNA is TGTGCCAGCAGCCAAGAAGCCAAAACTGAAGCTTTCTTT. Its translation: CASSQEAKTEAFF.